Presented here are 14 T cell receptor beta chains from one specimen sequenced in a study of T cells in Graves' hyperthyroidism and ophthalmopathy. Regions amplified from RNA transcripts were the TCR beta CDR3 regions. In the first-round RT-PCR of the TCR CDR3, the HTBI primer set was used. TCRdb analysed the multiplex PCR reads with MiXCR anew, one entry per CDR3 protein. The table includes a few hundred thousand distinct CDR3 sequences, over 45% detected once. The sequencing input was peripheral blood or thyroid tissue (not recorded which). The receptors come from an adult woman with Graves' disease, either hyperthyroidism or ophthalmopathy (not recorded which).

CDR3 loop: CASTPIASYEQYF. CDR3 sequence (DNA): TGTGCCAGCACCCCAATAGCCTCCTACGAGCAGTACTTC. This sequence joins TRBV11-2 and TRBJ2-7; D ambiguous. Germline assignment: CDR1 SGHAT and CDR2 FQNNGV. V lost 7 bases and J 0 bases, leaving 10 bases between the germline ends. CDR3 length: 13 residues.

Only a few counts were recorded for this clonotype. This sequence may be a read error, since a much larger clone differs from it by one base. Given the absence of the conserved phenylalanine or tryptophan at the CDR3 end, a read error is likely. The chain is built from TRBV19 and TRBJ1-1, with unresolved D. The CDR3 length is 13 residues. V lost 4 bases and J lost 0, with 6 bases in between. The germline CDR1 and CDR2 sequences are LNHDA and SQIVND (reference sequence). CDR3 residues: CASSSGLNTEAFS. CDR3 nucleotides: TGTGCCAGTAGTAGTGGTTTGAACACTGAAGCTTTCTCT.

This clonotype was recorded many times. V gene TRBV7-3 combines with J gene TRBJ1-1, with 11 bases lining up with TRBD1. J gave up 1 base and V 5 bases, and 3 bases lay outside the gene matches. This CDR3 region has 15 residues. Germline CDR1 SGHTA, CDR2 FQGTGA. This chain's CDR3 is CASSRTGGENTEAFF. The CDR3 bases are TGTGCCAGCAGCAGGACAGGGGGCGAGAACACTGAAGCTTTCTTT.

This clonotype was found many times. The chain has TRBV7-2 and TRBJ1-5; D is ambiguous. The length of the CDR3 is 15 residues. Germline values: CDR1 SGHTA, CDR2 FQGNSA. Between the trimmed V and J ends, which lost 7 bases and 0 bases, there was a span of 13 bases. The CDR3, as DNA: TGTGCCAGCAACTTGGGTTGGACTAGCAATCAGCCCCAGCATTTT. Its translation is CASNLGWTSNQPQHF. The entire variable domain, with the rest obtained from reference TRBV7-2 and TRBJ1-5, is as follows: GAGVSQSPSNKVTEKGKDVELRCDPISGHTALYWYRQSLGQGLEFLIYFQGNSAPDKSGLPSDRFSAERTGGSVSTLTIQRTQQEDSAVYLCASNLGWTSNQPQHFGDGTRLSIL.

The chain has TRBV11-2 and TRBJ1-2; 10 bases are shared with TRBD1. The CDR3 has 15 residues. The V and J ends lost 5 bases and 8 bases, in that order; junction bases with no gene match: 11. Per germline, CDR1 SGHAT and CDR2 FQNNGV. Here the CDR3 reads CASSVGTGARDGYTF. The CDR3 nucleotides read TGTGCCAGCAGCGTCGGGACAGGGGCTAGGGACGGCTACACCTTC.

This clonotype was recorded at least ten times. V gene TRBV19 combines with J gene TRBJ2-6; 13 nucleotides align to TRBD2. CDR3 size: 18 residues. Germline values: CDR1 LNHDA, CDR2 SQIVND (reference sequence). J was trimmed by 3 bases and V by 4 bases; bases with no gene match: 6. CDR3: CASSKTSGRANGANVLTF. The CDR3, as DNA: TGTGCCAGTAGTAAAACTAGCGGGAGGGCCAATGGGGCCAACGTCCTGACTTTC. Full variable domain (missing parts from reference TRBV19 and TRBJ2-6): DGGITQSPKYLFRKEGQNVTLSCEQNLNHDAMYWYRQDPGQGLRLIYYSQIVNDFQKGDIAEGYSVSREKKESFPLTVTSAQKNPTAFYLCASSKTSGRANGANVLTFGAGSRLTVL.

This clonotype was observed at least ten times. The CDR3 sequence: CASSLGWEAFF. Written as DNA, the CDR3 is TGTGCCAGCAGCTTAGGGTGGGAAGCTTTCTTT. The chain links TRBV28 to TRBJ1-1; D is ambiguous. The germline V and J ends were trimmed by 6 bases and 8 bases, with 10 bases remaining between them. Looked up from germline, CDR1 is MDHEN and CDR2 is SYDVKM. This CDR3 region has 11 residues.

The V call is TRBV15, the J call TRBJ1-2; D not resolved. Trimming took off 0 bases at V and 4 bases at J, with 9 bases between the two ends. CDR1 and CDR2 (germline): LNHNV, YYDKDF (reference sequence). The CDR3 is made up of 14 amino acids. For the CDR3, the DNA is TGTGCCACCAGCAGAGATACCGGGAGCTATGGCTACACCTTC. Its translation is CATSRDTGSYGYTF.

The chain is built from TRBV7-8 and TRBJ1-5, with 8 bases identical to TRBD1. The germline V gene encodes CDR1 SGHVS and CDR2 FQNEAQ. V gave up 5 bases and J gave up 3 bases; unmatched junction bases: 6. The CDR3 totals 15 residues. CDR3 coding DNA: TGTGCCAGCAGCCTCCGACAGGGGCTCAATCAGCCCCAGCATTTT. Residues: CASSLRQGLNQPQHF.

V usage is TRBV2 and J usage is TRBJ2-5; 7 nucleotides agree with TRBD2. V trimming: 6 bases; J trimming: 5 bases; junction bases outside the gene matches: 6. Germline V gene data show CDR1 as SNHLY and CDR2 as FYNNEI. The CDR3 runs 13 residues. The chain's CDR3 is CASSGGMRETQYF. In nucleotides, the CDR3 is TGTGCCAGCAGCGGGGGGATGAGGGAGACCCAGTACTTC.

This clonotype has ten or more counts. The rearrangement joins TRBV7-2 to TRBJ1-5; 8 nucleotides align to TRBD1. This CDR3 comprises 16 residues. V gave up 2 bases and J gave up 0 bases; unmatched junction bases: 3. Germline CDR1 and CDR2: SGHTA and FQGNSA. The CDR3 DNA follows: TGTGCCAGCAGCTTAACAGGGGGTTATAGCAATCAGCCCCAGCATTTT. The encoded protein is CASSLTGGYSNQPQHF. Supplemented by reference TRBV7-2 and TRBJ1-5, the full variable domain reads GAGVSQSPSNKVTEKGKDVELRCDPISGHTALYWYRQSLGQGLEFLIYFQGNSAPDKSGLPSDRFSAERTGGSVSTLTIQRTQQEDSAVYLCASSLTGGYSNQPQHFGDGTRLSIL.

This chain links TRBV12-3 or TRBV12-4 with TRBJ1-5; TRBD1 aligns across 11 bases. This CDR3 region has 12 residues. V lost 6 bases, J lost 10 bases, and 2 bases stayed unmatched. The CDR3 DNA is TGTGCCAGCAGGGGGACAGGGGGACCCCAGCATTTT. Its protein product is CASRGTGGPQHF.

This clonotype was counted a single time. This chain uses TRBV7-9 with TRBJ2-7, with D tentatively TRBD1 (6 bases). V shed 5 bases and J shed 11 bases, with 13 bases lying between them. Germline V gene sequence: CDR1 SEHNR, CDR2 FQNEAQ (reference sequence). The CDR3 spans 11 residues. Written as DNA, the CDR3 is TGTGCCAGCAGCCACCGGGACACGGAGTACTTC. Its protein is CASSHRDTEYF.

This clonotype was picked up a small number of times. This rearrangement joins TRBV28 to TRBJ1-5; D might be TRBD1 (5 bases). This CDR3 region has 16 residues. V was trimmed by 6 bases and J by 3 bases, leaving 18 bases between them. CDR1 is MDHEN, CDR2 SYDVKM, per germline. CDR3 residues: CASSFSVRGDNQPQHF. The CDR3 DNA follows: TGTGCCAGCAGCTTCTCGGTCCGGGGCGACAATCAGCCCCAGCATTTT.